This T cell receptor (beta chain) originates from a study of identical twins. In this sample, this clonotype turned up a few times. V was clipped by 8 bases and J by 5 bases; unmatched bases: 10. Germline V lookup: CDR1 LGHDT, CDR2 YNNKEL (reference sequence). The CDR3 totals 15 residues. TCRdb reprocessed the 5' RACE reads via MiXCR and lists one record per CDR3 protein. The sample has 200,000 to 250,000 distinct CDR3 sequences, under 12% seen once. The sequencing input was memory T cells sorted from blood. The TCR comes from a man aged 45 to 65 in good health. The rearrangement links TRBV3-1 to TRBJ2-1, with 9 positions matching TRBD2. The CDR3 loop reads CASRLSGGPDNEQFF. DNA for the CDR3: TGTGCCAGCCGTCTTAGCGGGGGCCCGGACAATGAGCAGTTCTTC.